This T cell receptor beta chain is drawn from a study of T cells in pancreatic ductal adenocarcinoma. Germline CDR1 and CDR2: SGHRS and YFSETQ. The CDR3 spans 16 residues. V shed 0 bases and J shed 2 bases, with 15 bases lying between them. Profiling relied on immunoSEQ multiplex PCR, and the TCRdb table lists in-frame clones only, not all of them. Of more than 85,000 clones listed, nearly 95% are singletons. No neoadjuvant therapy was given to the selected pancreatic ductal adenocarcinoma patients before their surgery. The receptor was isolated from a human donor with pancreatic ductal adenocarcinoma. The chain carries TRBV5-1 and TRBJ2-7; TRBD2 might be the D (5 bases). Sequenced: PBMCs. The CDR3 spells CASSLAVSAVTYEQYF. DNA of the CDR3: TGCGCCAGCAGCTTGGCCGTTAGCGCTGTGACCTACGAGCAGTACTTC. Combining the CDR3 with reference TRBV5-1 and TRBJ2-7 gives the whole variable domain KAGVTQTPRYLIKTRGQQVTLSCSPISGHRSVSWYQQTPGQGLQFLFEYFSETQRNKGNFPGRFSGRQFSNSRSEMNVSTLELGDSALYLCASSLAVSAVTYEQYFGPGTRLTVT.